A selection of T cell receptor beta chains follows, all from one sample in a study of radiotherapy plus CTLA-4 blockade in lung cancer. The repertoire was sequenced with immunoSEQ multiplex PCR; TCRdb's copy has only in-frame clones and lacks some. The profile covers about 84,000 clones, with around 72% appearing a single time and more than 13% taken by the ten largest. The source material was peripheral blood, sampled from a patient treated with radiotherapy plus ipilimumab. The source of these receptors is a human donor with non-small cell lung cancer that progressed on radiotherapy plus ipilimumab. Both conserved end residues are part of each CDR3. A D gene is named only where the DNA matches it firmly. The size entry is marked missing in some rows and otherwise reads once, few, many or a size class.

j_call clone_size d_call v_call cdr3_nt cdr3_aa
TRBJ2-5 . . TRBV5-1 TGCGCCAGCAGCTTGGCCACCGACTTTGGGCAGTACTTC CASSLATDFGQYF
TRBJ2-2 . . TRBV30 TGTGCCTGGGTCAGGGTGGACACCGGGGAGCTGTTTTTT CAWVRVDTGELFF
TRBJ2-1 . . TRBV7-8 TGTGCCAGCAGCTTAGGACTAGGGGTCCCTTCCAATGAGCAGTTCTTC CASSLGLGVPSNEQFF
TRBJ2-2 few TRBD2 TRBV7-9 TGTGCCAGCAGCCGGGGACTAAACACCGGGGAGCTGTTTTTT CASSRGLNTGELFF
TRBJ2-5 . . TRBV4-2 TGTGCCAGCAGCCAAGACAGGGACCTGAAAGAGACCCAGTACTTC CASSQDRDLKETQYF
TRBJ2-1 . TRBD2 TRBV2 TGTGCCAGCACCCTGGGTAGCGGGAGGAGTAATGAGCAGTTCTTC CASTLGSGRSNEQFF
TRBJ1-3 . . TRBV6-1 TGTGCCAGCAGTGAAGGACGAGGGGCTGGAAACACCATATATTTT CASSEGRGAGNTIYF
TRBJ2-3 . . TRBV6-6 TGTGCCAGCAGTTACTATGGGAGCACAGATACGCAGTATTTT CASSYYGSTDTQYF
TRBJ1-2 . TRBD1 TRBV6-5 TGTGCCAGCAGTTACGGGGGACAGTCTAACTATGGCTACACCTTC CASSYGGQSNYGYTF
TRBJ2-5 . TRBD1 TRBV15 TGTGCCACCAGCAGAGACAGGGGGCTGAAGACCCAGTACTTC CATSRDRGLKTQYF
TRBJ2-5 . . TRBV2 TGTGCCAGCAGTGAAGCGGGAGCCCGCGGAGAGACCCAGTACTTC CASSEAGARGETQYF
TRBJ1-6 few TRBD1 TRBV6-5 TGTGCCAGCAGGAAGGGACAGGGGGCCTTTTCACCCCTCCACTTT CASRKGQGAFSPLHF
TRBJ1-1 . TRBD1 TRBV5-8 TGTGCCAGCAGCTCCCGGACAGGTCGGGCTGAAGCTTTCTTT CASSSRTGRAEAFF
TRBJ1-2 . . TRBV4-3 TGCGCCAGCAGCCAAGATCGGAACGGCGCCTATGGCTACACCTTC CASSQDRNGAYGYTF
TRBJ2-1 once TRBD2 TRBV6-1 TGTGCCAGCAGTGTTACTAGCGGGGGGTACAATGAGCAGTTCTTC CASSVTSGGYNEQFF
TRBJ2-7 . . TRBV6-5 TGTGCCAGCACTCCAGGCCAGGCTCTAGAGCAGTACTTC CASTPGQALEQYF
TRBJ2-3 . TRBD2 TRBV9 TGTGCCAGCAGCGTAGAACTAGCGGGATCAGATACGCAGTATTTT CASSVELAGSDTQYF
TRBJ2-3 . TRBD2 TRBV7-9 TGTGCCAGCAGCCCACGCGGGGGGGCGGAAGATACGCAGTATTTT CASSPRGGAEDTQYF
TRBJ1-2 once . TRBV4-2 TGTGCCAGCAGCCAAGGGGGGGCGCGATCTTATGGCTACACCTTC CASSQGGARSYGYTF
TRBJ1-4 . TRBD1 TRBV19 TGTGCCAGTAGTATGACAGGGGCCTCTTCGTATGAAAAACTGTTTTTT CASSMTGASSYEKLFF
TRBJ1-4 few . TRBV5-1 TGCGCCAGCAGGAGGGAAAATGAAAAACTGTTTTTT CASRRENEKLFF
TRBJ1-1 once . TRBV6-5 TGTGCCAGCAGTTACTCGAACCGGGGGCAGGGTGAAGCTTTCTTT CASSYSNRGQGEAFF
TRBJ1-2 . TRBD1 TRBV9 TGTGCCAGCAGCTCCCCGGGACAGTTGATCTATGGCTACACCTTC CASSSPGQLIYGYTF
TRBJ2-6 . TRBD1 TRBV9 TGTGCCAGCAGCGACAGGGGGCCTGGGGCCAACGTCCTGACTTTC CASSDRGPGANVLTF
TRBJ1-6 . TRBD1 TRBV5-1 TGCGCCAGTACCGCAGGGGGCCCCTATAATTCACCCCTCCACTTT CASTAGGPYNSPLHF
TRBJ2-4 . TRBD1 TRBV7-3 TGTGCCAGCAGCCTGGGACAGACAAACATTCAGTACTTC CASSLGQTNIQYF
TRBJ2-7 . . TRBV6-1 TGTGCCAGCAGTGAGAGGGACAAGAGCTCCTACGAGCAGTACTTC CASSERDKSSYEQYF
TRBJ2-7 . TRBD1 TRBV5-4 TGTGCCAGCAGCTCGGCTACACAGGGGAGCGAGCAGTACTTC CASSSATQGSEQYF
TRBJ2-5 . TRBD2 TRBV29-1 TGCAGCGTTGAAGACTGGGGCCGGGGGGGCACCCAGTACTTC CSVEDWGRGGTQYF
TRBJ1-5 . . TRBV7-8 TGTGCCAGCAGCTTAGCCTTAACAGTTAGCAATCAGCCCCAGCATTTT CASSLALTVSNQPQHF
TRBJ2-3 . TRBD2 TRBV6-5 TGTGCCAGCAGTTACTCCGGCGGGGGGACCACAGATACGCAGTATTTT CASSYSGGGTTDTQYF
TRBJ1-1 . . TRBV15 TGTGCCACCAGCAGAGATGGAAAGGCGAACACTGAAGCTTTCTTT CATSRDGKANTEAFF
TRBJ2-3 . . TRBV5-1 TGCGCCAGCAGCGTCGGGGCTATGCGGCTGTCAGATACGCAGTATTTT CASSVGAMRLSDTQYF
TRBJ1-2 . TRBD1 TRBV27 TGTGCCAGCTCAGGGGGTTGGGGGGCGGACTATGGCTACACCTTC CASSGGWGADYGYTF
TRBJ2-6 . . TRBV7-3 TGTGCCAGCAGCTTAGGGCAGGGAAGTCGTGGGGCCAACGTCCTGACTTTC CASSLGQGSRGANVLTF
TRBJ1-5 many TRBD1 TRBV19 TGTGCCAGTAGTCCTCGTGACAGGGCCTATAGCAATCAGCCCCAGCATTTT CASSPRDRAYSNQPQHF
TRBJ1-3 . . TRBV11-2 TGTGCCAGCAGGCCTACAGGATCTGGAAACACCATATATTTT CASRPTGSGNTIYF
TRBJ2-5 . . TRBV7-9 TGTGCCAGCAGCCTACCAGAGGGGGAGACCCAGTACTTC CASSLPEGETQYF
TRBJ1-3 once . TRBV18 TGTGCCAGCTCACCATACGCAGACTCTGGAAACACCATATATTTT CASSPYADSGNTIYF
TRBJ2-6 few . TRBV5-5 TGTGCCAGCAGCCATATCGGGGATGGGGCCAACGTCCTGACTTTC CASSHIGDGANVLTF
TRBJ2-7 few TRBD1 TRBV28 TGTGCCAGCCCGCCTAGACAGGGGGATAGGGACGAGCAGTACTTC CASPPRQGDRDEQYF
TRBJ1-1 medium-sized . TRBV19 TGTGCCAGTACCTTGGGGGGGAACACTGAAGCTTTCTTT CASTLGGNTEAFF
TRBJ1-2 . TRBD1 TRBV27 TGTGCCAGCAGTCCGAGGGGACAGAACTATGGCTACACCTTC CASSPRGQNYGYTF
TRBJ2-5 . TRBD2 TRBV9 TGTGCCAGCAGTAAAGGACTAGCGGGAGTAGGAGAGACCCAGTACTTC CASSKGLAGVGETQYF
TRBJ1-2 . . TRBV19 TGTGCCAGTAGTTCGGGGGGAGAGGGTACCTATGGCTACACCTTC CASSSGGEGTYGYTF
TRBJ2-7 once TRBD2 TRBV27 TGTGCCAGCAGCCCTAGCGGGAGTACTCACGAGCAGTACTTC CASSPSGSTHEQYF
TRBJ1-6 once . TRBV30 TGTGCCTGGAGCCCGGGGGGCCTATCTAATTCACCCCTCCACTTT CAWSPGGLSNSPLHF
TRBJ1-1 . . TRBV4-1 TGCGCCAGCAGCCAAGGCTTCGCTGAAGCTTTCTTT CASSQGFAEAFF